Listed below are T cell receptor beta chains from one sample, sequenced in a study of T-cell reconstitution after alpha-beta-depleted transplantation in children. TCRdb called the PCR reads again in MiXCR, with one record for every CDR3 protein. The data contain 450,000 to 600,000 distinct CDR3 sequences, roughly 10% of them singletons. The sequences come from PBMCs, collected before TCRalphabeta/CD19-depleted stem cell transplant. The receptors were sampled from a child younger than 10 with inherited bone marrow failure, due to receive a stem cell transplant. The CDR3 runs from the conserved cysteine through the conserved F or W. The D gene is left open where the match is weak. Clone size is not always given. Where it is, it says once, few, many or a class for expanded clones.

clone size | J gene | CDR3 length | D gene | V gene | CDR3 DNA | CDR3 protein
many | TRBJ2-1 | 13 | . | TRBV7-9 | TGTGCCAGCAGAATAGCTGGCAGTATTGAGCAGTTCTTC | CASRIAGSIEQFF
many | TRBJ2-5 | 14 | TRBD1 | TRBV7-2 | TGTGCCAGATCCAACAGGGGGTTTCAAGAGACCCAGTACTTC | CARSNRGFQETQYF
many | TRBJ1-1 | 14 | TRBD1 | TRBV4-1 | TGCGCCAGCAGCCACCCGGTCCGAGGACAGGCAGCTTTCTTT | CASSHPVRGQAAFF
. | TRBJ2-5 | 16 | . | TRBV7-9 | TGTGCCAGCAGCTTAGTAGGGTGGGCGAACCAAGAGACCCAGTACTTC | CASSLVGWANQETQYF
many | TRBJ2-3 | 14 | . | TRBV3-1 | TGTGCCAGCAGCCTTGACACCTACACAGATACGCAGTATTTT | CASSLDTYTDTQYF
many | TRBJ2-1 | 15 | . | TRBV29-1 | TGCAGCGTTGAAAGGTATGCGGGGTCCTACAATGAGCAGTTCTTC | CSVERYAGSYNEQFF
many | TRBJ2-1 | 15 | TRBD2 | TRBV10-3 | TGTGCCATCAGTGTCAGCGGGAGCTCCTACAATGAGCAGTTCTTC | CAISVSGSSYNEQFF
many | TRBJ2-2 | 14 | . | TRBV5-1 | TGCGCCAGCTCCCCCCGGGGAGCCACCGGGGAGCTGTTTTTT | CASSPRGATGELFF
few | TRBJ2-3 | 15 | TRBD2 | TRBV18 | TGTGCCAGCTCACCGACTAGCGGGATGGGGGATACGCAGTATTTT | CASSPTSGMGDTQYF
many | TRBJ2-3 | 17 | TRBD1 | TRBV29-1 | TGCAGCGTTGAAGATCGGGAGGGACAGGGGGGGCCAGATACGCAGTATTTT | CSVEDREGQGGPDTQYF
many | TRBJ1-1 | 13 | . | TRBV18 | TGTGCCAGCTCACGAACCGGGACGGCGGAAGCTTTCTTT | CASSRTGTAEAFF
many | TRBJ2-3 | 15 | . | TRBV9 | TGTGCCAGCAGCGTAGATTCGGGAGTCCCAGATACGCAGTATTTT | CASSVDSGVPDTQYF
. | TRBJ1-2 | 13 | . | TRBV29-1 | TGCAGCGTTGAACTCCGGGATAACTATGGCTACACCTTC | CSVELRDNYGYTF
. | TRBJ2-1 | 22 | TRBD2 | TRBV20-1 | TGCAGTGCTAGAGTAGGACTAGCCCAGACTCAGTCGCCGGCCGTCCTCTACAATGAGCAGTTCTTC | CSARVGLAQTQSPAVLYNEQFF
many | TRBJ2-3 | 15 | . | TRBV28 | TGTGCCAGCAGCCCGGTCCCAGGGGGGCCAGATACGCAGTATTTT | CASSPVPGGPDTQYF
. | TRBJ2-1 | 18 | . | TRBV24-1 | TGTGCCACCAGTGCGGACCCGGGACGCCACCTCCAGTACAATGAGCAGTTCTTC | CATSADPGRHLQYNEQFF
many | TRBJ2-7 | 14 | . | TRBV5-1 | TGCGCCAGCAGCTTGGAGGACTCCGTGGGCGAGCAGTACTTC | CASSLEDSVGEQYF
many | TRBJ2-7 | 16 | TRBD1 | TRBV13 | TGTGCCAGCAGCCAATCGGGACAGGGTGGTTTCTACGAGCAGTACTTC | CASSQSGQGGFYEQYF
. | TRBJ2-1 | 17 | . | TRBV4-3 | TGCGCCAGCAGCCAAGACAGGGGAGGGGGGGCCTACAATGAGCAGTTCTTC | CASSQDRGGGAYNEQFF
few | TRBJ2-3 | 15 | . | TRBV15 | TGTGCCACCAGCCGAGGGGGGGAGTCCGCAGATACGCAGTATTTT | CATSRGGESADTQYF
many | TRBJ2-7 | 17 | TRBD2 | TRBV20-1 | TGCAGTGCTGGGGACGGGCTAGCGGGAGGTCTTATCCACGAGCAGTACTTC | CSAGDGLAGGLIHEQYF
. | TRBJ2-5 | 19 | TRBD2 | TRBV3-1 | TGTGCCACCAGCCAGCACCCGGGACTAGCGGGAGGCAACCAAGAGACCCAGTACTTC | CATSQHPGLAGGNQETQYF
. | TRBJ2-1 | 15 | . | TRBV19 | TGTGCCAGTAGTCCTAAGACGGCGTTCTACAATGAGCAGTTCTTC | CASSPKTAFYNEQFF
many | TRBJ1-1 | 14 | . | TRBV7-9 | TGTGCCAGCAGCCCGAGGGAGAGTGGCACTGAAGCTTTCTTT | CASSPRESGTEAFF
. | TRBJ2-5 | 13 | . | TRBV10-1 | TGCGCCAGCAGTGCCAGTAGCCAAGAGACCCAGTACTTC | CASSASSQETQYF
many | TRBJ2-7 | 14 | TRBD1 | TRBV7-2 | TGTGCCAGCAGCCGGGACAGGAGCTCCTACGAGCAGTACTTC | CASSRDRSSYEQYF
many | TRBJ1-5 | 14 | TRBD1 | TRBV29-1 | TGCAGCGTCCAAACAGGGGATAGCAATCAGCCCCAGCATTTT | CSVQTGDSNQPQHF
. | TRBJ2-5 | 14 | . | TRBV28 | TGTGCCAGCAGTTTATTGCGGGGTGGGGAGACCCAGTACTTC | CASSLLRGGETQYF
many | TRBJ1-1 | 15 | TRBD1 | TRBV29-1 | TGCAGCGTCTATTTCACAGGGGGCGTCAAAACTGAAGCTTTCTTT | CSVYFTGGVKTEAFF
few | TRBJ2-7 | 14 | TRBD2 | TRBV7-2 | TGTGCCAGCAGCTTAGGTGGCGGGAGGGACGAGCAGTACTTC | CASSLGGGRDEQYF
few | TRBJ1-1 | 17 | TRBD1 | TRBV12-3/TRBV12-4 | TGTGCCAGCAGCTCTTACTACACAGGGGGCGGGAACACTGAAGCTTTCTTT | CASSSYYTGGGNTEAFF
. | TRBJ1-2 | 15 | . | TRBV19 | TGTGCCAGTAGTATAGATTCGCCGCAGGGCAGAGGCTACACCTTC | CASSIDSPQGRGYTF
. | TRBJ2-1 | 16 | . | TRBV7-6 | TGTGCCAGCAGCTTAGAGGCTTCAAGCTCCTACAATGAGCAGTTCTTC | CASSLEASSSYNEQFF
many | TRBJ2-7 | 14 | . | TRBV7-9 | TGTGCCAGCAGCGGCGCGAAAAACCGCTACGAGCAGTACTTC | CASSGAKNRYEQYF
. | TRBJ2-2 | 13 | . | TRBV4-3 | TGCGCCAGCAGCCAAGATCCCGCCGGGGAGCTGTTTTTT | CASSQDPAGELFF
. | TRBJ2-5 | 16 | TRBD2 | TRBV11-2 | TGTGCCAGCAGCTTTCGCGGTGGGGGAGGGGAAGAGACCCAGTACTTC | CASSFRGGGGEETQYF
many | TRBJ1-1 | 18 | . | TRBV5-1 | TGCGCCGACAGCGCTTCGACAGTGGGATTGGCCATGAACACTGAAGCTTTCTTT | CADSASTVGLAMNTEAFF
many | TRBJ2-7 | 12 | . | TRBV7-9 | TGTGCCAGCAGTACCTACAGCTACGAGCAGTACTTC | CASSTYSYEQYF
. | TRBJ2-1 | 14 | . | TRBV19 | TGTGCCAGTAGTATAGCAGGCAGCCACAATGAGCAGTTCTTC | CASSIAGSHNEQFF
many | TRBJ2-1 | 17 | TRBD2 | TRBV20-1 | TGCAGTGCTAGAGATTTAGTCGGACTAGCGGGCCTATCTGAGCAGTTCTTC | CSARDLVGLAGLSEQFF
many | TRBJ2-3 | 14 | . | TRBV10-3 | TGTGCCATCAGTGAAACCGGAGGGCTAGATACGCAGTATTTT | CAISETGGLDTQYF
many | TRBJ2-5 | 14 | . | TRBV5-1 | TGCGCCAGCAGCTTGGACCCGGGTCAAGAGACCCAGTACTTC | CASSLDPGQETQYF
. | TRBJ2-2 | 13 | . | TRBV20-1 | TGCAGTGCTAGAGATCGAGGCACCGGGGAGCTGTTTTTT | CSARDRGTGELFF
many | TRBJ1-1 | 14 | TRBD1 | TRBV10-3 | TGTGCCATCAGTGGTCACAGGGGGAACACTGAAGCTTTCTTT | CAISGHRGNTEAFF
. | TRBJ2-1 | 14 | TRBD2 | TRBV19 | TGTGCCAGTAGTGTGATCCTAGCGGGTGATGAGCAGTTCTTC | CASSVILAGDEQFF
many | TRBJ2-7 | 16 | . | TRBV4-3 | TGCGCCAGCAGCCAAGATCCCGTAGGTACCCCCTGGGAGCAGTACTTC | CASSQDPVGTPWEQYF
many | TRBJ1-1 | 15 | . | TRBV7-9 | TGTGCCAGCAGCTTAATTCGGGGGGCTCGCACTGAAGCTTTCTTT | CASSLIRGARTEAFF
many | TRBJ1-4 | 13 | . | TRBV15 | TGTGCCACCAGCACCGGGTCGAGCGAAAAACTGTTTTTT | CATSTGSSEKLFF
many | TRBJ2-5 | 15 | TRBD1 | TRBV6-1 | TGTGCCAGCAGAAGATGGACAGGGGCAAGGGAGACCCAGTACTTC | CASRRWTGARETQYF
many | TRBJ2-4 | 16 | . | TRBV6-1 | TGTGCCAGCAGTCCCGCTAGTTCTCCTACCAAAAACATTCAGTACTTC | CASSPASSPTKNIQYF
many | TRBJ2-1 | 12 | . | TRBV5-1 | TGCGCCAGCAGCTTCGTGGACCGGGAGCAGTTCTTC | CASSFVDREQFF
. | TRBJ2-1 | 15 | . | TRBV20-1 | TGCAGTGCTGGGGCCGACAGTTTAGGCTACAATGAGCAGTTCTTC | CSAGADSLGYNEQFF
. | TRBJ2-7 | 15 | TRBD2 | TRBV20-1 | TGCAGTGCTAAGAAGATAGCGGGAGGGCCCTCCGAGCAGTACTTC | CSAKKIAGGPSEQYF
. | TRBJ2-1 | 16 | TRBD2 | TRBV6-5 | TGTGCCAGCACTTACCCGATAGCGGGAGCCTACAATGAGCAGTTCTTC | CASTYPIAGAYNEQFF